This T cell receptor (beta chain) came from a study of T cell responses to AZD1222 COVID-19 vaccine. Method: immunoSEQ multiplex PCR; TCRdb's copy keeps in-frame clones and lacks some. The sample records 130,000 or so clones, approximately 93% being singletons. A word on this clone: What it binds is not known.

Points from the study as a whole: Repertoires were sampled only after the peak T cell response. AZD1222 recipients seropositive at baseline numbered only 5 to 7. Spike-specific TCRs gained breadth and depth after people received two AZD1222 doses. There were mostly white British donors and more females than males, and clonal diversity was possibly underestimated.

Germline V gene lookup returns CDR1 LNHDA and CDR2 SQIVND (reference sequence). CDR3 size: 12 residues. Trimming cost V 3 bases and J 8 bases; bases outside gene matches: 2. This chain uses TRBV19 with TRBJ1-1, with 8 bases that match TRBD1. This receptor was identified in an adult in good health. Sequences were derived from peripheral blood, sampled on day 0 of MenACWY control vaccination. Written as DNA, the CDR3 is TGTGCCAGTAGTATCAGGACAGGGGAAGCTTTCTTT. Protein sequence: CASSIRTGEAFF.